This T cell receptor (beta chain) is drawn from a study of beta chain features in type 1 diabetes listed by TCRdb under 2018. At the level of the whole study: Patients and healthy donors did not differ in mean age, gender distribution, total cell number or subset yield. A total of under 120,000,000 sorted cells were examined across all samples, and RNA yield correlated strongly with the number of cells per subset. The study compared TCRB repertoires of sorted circulating CD4+ T cell subsets between recently diagnosed type 1 diabetes patients and matched healthy donors. Regulatory and stem cell-like memory subsets were obtained from only 8 patients and roughly 8 healthy donors, while naive and central memory subsets were obtained from all 30 or so donors.

All of the isolated RNA was reverse transcribed with the High Capacity cDNA Reverse Transcription Kit, so expressed TCRB transcripts were sequenced. Naive, central memory and regulatory T cell samples underwent deep immunoSEQ sequencing, averaging around 4 million total reads per sample. After sorted cells were lysed in RLT buffer, RNA was extracted with DNase-treated RNeasy Micro or Mini kits, with the choice depending on cell number. To prevent cross-contamination, every cell subset was processed on its own, while patient and healthy donor samples were processed together. TCRB sequences were amplified from cDNA with the immunoSEQ multiplex PCR, producing 87-bp fragments spanning the CDR3 region. Sequencing of the amplicons was performed on the Illumina HiSeq platform. In the paper's pipeline: Synthetic template baselines were used to correct PCR bias computationally, reads within Hamming distance 2 were collapsed, and singletons that could not be merged were discarded. Reads were aligned against IMGT so that V, D and J genes, CDR3 length and insertions or deletions at six rearrangement sites could be assigned. Clonotype counts were normalized to sorted cell number within each subset before computing true diversity and Gini coefficients with the tcR R package. The overlap coefficient, calculated on TCRB nucleotide sequences, was used to measure repertoire sharing. Out-of-frame TCRB sequences from naive cells were analyzed to stand in for the pre-selection repertoire. TCRdb retrieved this table from immuneACCESS and kept in-frame rearrangements only. Not all clones are present; in checked studies, unresolved V genes account for under half, and no reason is known for the remainder. V and J calls plus clone size are reproduced from that table; the DNA served to infer D and trimming. The sample yields 900,000 or so clones; 15% to 20% were counted once. Around 0.02% of the sample belongs to the ten largest clones.

What the authors observed across the whole study: Shorter templates might be favored by PCR, yet because patient and control samples were amplified and corrected together, any such skew would affect both groups equally. Because cDNA was sequenced instead of genomic DNA, highly expressing activated cells could be over-represented, though the groups showed no difference in activation or CD3 levels. A moderate but significant shortening of TCRB CDR3 length was observed in type 1 diabetes patients in all four CD4+ subsets. Naive, central memory and regulatory TCRB repertoires appeared to be more similar among patients than among healthy donors. HLA sub-analyses involved small numbers of individuals, so any influence of HLA type on TCRB rearrangement remained unresolved. Patients with type 1 diabetes made fewer insertions and deleted more nucleotides at VDJ recombination sites, implying thymic rearrangement abnormalities.

This clone has more than one count but fewer than ten. It lacks a known antigen. No much larger clone is present one base from it, and per-base qualities are unavailable. A single peripheral blood draw of around 120 mL on average was collected from each donor into heparinised tubes. A BD FACSAria II and a panel including CD45RO, CCR7, CD25, CD127, CD95 and CD27 were used to sort naive, central memory, regulatory and stem cell-like memory CD4+ T cells. Purity was above 95% for every sorted population. PBMCs were isolated immediately by Lymphoprep density gradient centrifugation and stained directly without culture. So that batch effects would be minimized, each experiment stained and sorted samples in pairs, pairing one healthy donor with one patient. Per the germline V gene, KGHSH is the CDR1 and LQKENI is the CDR2. The CDR3 numbers 14 residues from cysteine through phenylalanine. Only the CDR3 DNA stays, 42 bases, in frame from base 1. V is clipped by 3 bases and J by 1 base, and the sequence between their germline boundaries is 9 bases long.

This TCR was recovered from a woman in her late teens or twenties in good health. The sequence links TRBV18 to TRBJ1-2; TRBD1 is a weak D gene call, 6 bases matching. The sample comprised naive CD4+ T cells from blood. The cell subset or site label for this specimen denotes: true naive CD4+ T cells. The CDR3 has the sequence CASSPGGHNYGYTF. The bases are TGTGCCAGCTCACCGGGGGGACATAACTATGGCTACACCTTC.